The 23 T cell receptor beta chains given below trace back to one sample, sequenced in a study of early T cells in non-severe SARS-CoV-2 infection. A single record per CDR3 protein comes from TCRdb applying MiXCR to the 5' RACE reads. Of about 64,000 distinct CDR3 sequences listed, 7% to 9.5% are singletons. Sequenced material: whole blood, taken at baseline. These receptors all come from an adult who was a healthcare worker with PCR-confirmed SARS-CoV-2 infection or an uninfected control (not recorded which).

This clonotype was detected a few times. The chain combines TRBV20-1 with TRBJ2-7, with a possible D match to TRBD1 (7 bases). V was cut by 1 base and J by 2 bases, with 15 bases left in between. The CDR3 is 15 residues long. The germline V gene has CDR1 DFQATT and CDR2 SNEGSKA (reference sequence). CDR3 region: CSARGDQGGTYEQYF. DNA of the CDR3: TGCAGTGCTAGAGGCGACCAGGGGGGTACCTACGAGCAGTACTTC.

The table lists this clonotype with a few counts. The rearrangement links TRBV4-1 to TRBJ1-5; D is ambiguous. CDR3 length: 15 amino acids. Germline-derived CDR1 and CDR2 are MGHRA and YSYEKL. Trimming cost V 2 bases and J 7 bases, with 15 bases left between them. CDR3 nucleotide sequence: TGCGCCAGCAGCCAAAAGACGTCGGCAGGCCAGCCCCAGCATTTT. This translates into CASSQKTSAGQPQHF.

This clonotype was observed a handful of times. The chain uses TRBV4-3 and TRBJ1-4; weak D call: TRBD1 (6 bases). Trimming stripped 6 bases from V and 4 bases from J, with 24 bases between. This CDR3 has 18 amino acids. The germline V gene has CDR1 LGHNA and CDR2 YSLEER. This chain's CDR3 is CASRRAGRGKADNEKLFF. CDR3 nucleotide sequence: TGCGCCAGCAGACGGGCGGGCAGGGGTAAGGCCGATAATGAAAAACTGTTTTTT.

J is TRBJ1-2 and V is TRBV3-1; no reliable D call. The V gene lost 1 base and the J gene lost 4 bases, with 13 bases spanning the gap. CDR3 length: 15 amino acids. Germline V gene data show CDR1 as LGHDT and CDR2 as YNNKEL (reference sequence). CDR3 coding DNA: TGTGCCAGCAGCCAAGCCCACCGGGAGTTCTATGGCTACACCTTC. It is translated as CASSQAHREFYGYTF.

This clonotype was seen only a few times. The chain recombines TRBV3-1 with TRBJ1-1; D possibly corresponds to TRBD1 (5 bases). This CDR3 is built from 14 residues. Trimming left V 3 bases short and J 4 bases short, with 12 bases between. The germline CDR1 and CDR2 sequences are LGHDT and YNNKEL (reference sequence). CDR3 loop: CASSQIGGGTEAFF. The CDR3 DNA reads TGTGCCAGCAGCCAGATCGGGGGTGGCACTGAAGCTTTCTTT.

The CDR3 DNA reads TGTGCCAGCAGCTTAGCGGGGGGCGACGCACAAGGAACCCAGTACTTC. This encodes CASSLAGGDAQGTQYF. This sequence joins TRBV13 and TRBJ2-5; TRBD2 is a possible D gene (7 bases). Trimming cost V 1 base and J 8 bases, with 20 bases left between them. CDR3 length: 16 residues. Germline CDR1 PRHDT, CDR2 FYEKMQ (reference sequence). The complete variable domain, with remaining parts taken from reference TRBV13 and TRBJ2-5, reads AAGVIQSPRHLIKEKRETATLKCYPIPRHDTVYWYQQGPGQDPQFLISFYEKMQSDKGSIPDRFSAQQFSDYHSELNMSSLELGDSALYFCASSLAGGDAQGTQYFGPGTRLLVL.

This clonotype was picked up many times. V and J are TRBV20-1 and TRBJ2-1; the match to TRBD2 covers 12 bases. The germline V gene encodes CDR1 DFQATT and CDR2 SNEGSKA (reference sequence). Losses at the gene ends were 0 bases for V and 6 bases for J; bases not matched to a gene: 3. The length of the CDR3 is 15 residues. The CDR3 DNA follows: TGCAGTGCTAGAGATCTGGGACTAGCGGGCAATGAGCAGTTCTTC. Amino acids: CSARDLGLAGNEQFF.

This clonotype was seen ten or more times. This chain uses TRBV3-1 with TRBJ2-1, with 7 bases lining up with TRBD1. The CDR3 length is 17 residues. Looked up from germline, CDR1 is LGHDT and CDR2 is YNNKEL (reference sequence). V lost 3 bases and J lost 0; bases outside the gene matches: 8. The CDR3 spells CASSQPGQLSSYNEQFF. As DNA, the CDR3 is TGTGCCAGCAGCCAGCCGGGACAGTTAAGCTCCTACAATGAGCAGTTCTTC.

This clonotype was observed a handful of times. The rearrangement joins TRBV28 to TRBJ2-1, with TRBD1 matching over 7 bases. The V segment lost 5 bases and the J segment 9 bases; nucleotides outside the gene matches: 7. In germline, CDR1 is MDHEN, CDR2 SYDVKM. CDR3 length: 13 amino acids. In DNA, the CDR3 is TGTGCCAGCAGTCTGGACAGGTTAAGTGAGCAGTTCTTC. Amino acid sequence: CASSLDRLSEQFF.

This clonotype was found a few times. The gene calls are TRBV5-1 and TRBJ2-7; D remains unclear. Germline V gene sequence: CDR1 SGHRS, CDR2 YFSETQ. V gave up 1 base and J gave up 5 bases, with 7 bases separating them. This CDR3 has 12 residues. The DNA for the CDR3 is TGCGCCAGCAGCTTGCGAGGCGACGAGCAGTACTTC. It translates to CASSLRGDEQYF.

CDR3 sequence reads: CASRGDQETQYF. The DNA of the CDR3 is TGTGCCAGCAGGGGGGACCAAGAGACCCAGTACTTC. The chain couples TRBV2 to TRBJ2-5; D may be TRBD1 or TRBD2 (5 bases each). Germline V CDR1 and CDR2: SNHLY, FYNNEI. CDR3 length: 12 residues. The germline V and J ends were trimmed by 6 bases and 0 bases, with 5 bases remaining between them.

The V call is TRBV7-6, the J call TRBJ2-7; TRBD2 might be the D (5 bases). Germline loops: CDR1 SGHVS, CDR2 FNYEAQ. V lost 3 bases, J lost 5 bases, and 11 bases lay in between. CDR3 length: 13 residues. CDR3 loop: CASSFEGTHEQYF. Written as DNA, the CDR3 is TGTGCCAGCAGCTTCGAGGGTACCCACGAGCAGTACTTC.

This clonotype was observed at least ten times. The chain carries TRBV21-1 and TRBJ2-7; the D call TRBD2 from the table was never checked on the DNA. TRBV21-1 is a recognized pseudogene. This CDR3 contains 14 residues. The CDR3 DNA is TGTGCCTCGGATAGTCTTTCTAGGATATACGAGCAGTACTTC. Translation: CASDSLSRIYEQYF.

This clonotype was seen a few times. The V gene is TRBV10-3, the J gene TRBJ1-3, with a possible D match to TRBD1 (6 bases). Germline V CDR1 and CDR2: ENHRY, SYGVKD. With 4 bases removed from V and 0 bases from J, the gap between germline ends came to 13 bases. The CDR3 has 16 amino acids. The CDR3 loop is CAISGGLGSSGNTIYF. Written as DNA, the CDR3 is TGTGCCATCAGTGGGGGGCTCGGGTCCTCTGGAAACACCATATATTTT.

This clonotype was seen at least ten times. CDR3 protein: CASSRTAGGDTDTQYF. The CDR3 nucleotides are TGTGCCAGCAGCCGGACAGCGGGAGGGGACACAGATACGCAGTATTTT. The V and J genes are TRBV4-2 and TRBJ2-3, with 10 bases fitting TRBD2. V was pared by 4 bases and J by 2 bases, with 6 bases of the junction left unmatched. From germline, CDR1 is LGHNA and CDR2 YNFKEQ. The CDR3 loop spans 16 amino acids.

There are a few counts of this clonotype. This chain joins TRBV7-8 and TRBJ1-4, with D perhaps matching TRBD1 (5 bases). The CDR3 is 12 amino acids. V lost 5 bases, J lost 12 bases, and 13 bases lay in between. Germline V gene sequence: CDR1 SGHVS, CDR2 FQNEAQ. CDR3 DNA sequence: TGTGCCAGCAGCAAAGAGGGGAGACAACTGTTTTTT. Encoded protein: CASSKEGRQLFF.

In its sample, this clonotype was seen many times. The chain has TRBV29-1 and TRBJ2-5; tentative D call: TRBD1 (6 bases). Trimming left V 1 base short and J 4 bases short, with 10 bases between. In germline, CDR1 is SQVTM, CDR2 ANQGSEA. The CDR3 has 13 residues. The CDR3 DNA reads as TGCAGCGTTGAAGTAGGGACACGAGAGACCCAGTACTTC. It translates to CSVEVGTRETQYF.

This clonotype was observed a handful of times. The V gene is TRBV5-1, the J gene TRBJ2-7, with 13 bases identical to TRBD2. V dropped 5 bases and J dropped 3; count of bases not matched to a gene: 5. CDR1 and CDR2 (germline): SGHRS, YFSETQ. The CDR3 is 15 amino acids. CDR3 DNA sequence: TGCGCCAGCAGTTACGGACTAGCGGGAGACTACGAGCAGTACTTC. Protein sequence: CASSYGLAGDYEQYF. Supplemented by reference TRBV5-1 and TRBJ2-7, the full variable domain reads KAGVTQTPRYLIKTRGQQVTLSCSPISGHRSVSWYQQTPGQGLQFLFEYFSETQRNKGNFPGRFSGRQFSNSRSEMNVSTLELGDSALYLCASSYGLAGDYEQYFGPGTRLTVT.

The chain couples TRBV19 to TRBJ2-7; perhaps TRBD1 as D (6 bases). Between the trimmed V and J ends, which lost 1 base and 3 bases, there was a span of 13 bases. Germline CDR1 LNHDA, CDR2 SQIVND (reference sequence). This CDR3 is 15 amino acids long. The CDR3 protein is CASSIAGQGIYEQYF. In DNA, the CDR3 is TGTGCCAGTAGTATAGCGGGGCAGGGGATCTACGAGCAGTACTTC.

V is TRBV12-3 or TRBV12-4 and J is TRBJ2-3; a weak D match, TRBD2 (5 bases). V was trimmed by 6 bases and J by 0 bases, leaving 10 bases between them. This CDR3 has 14 residues. The CDR3 coding sequence is TGTGCCAGCAGCGGACTTTTGAGCACAGATACGCAGTATTTT. This encodes CASSGLLSTDTQYF.

This clonotype was picked up a small number of times. The chain employs TRBV6-1 and TRBJ2-3; 7 bases match TRBD2. Germline CDR1 MNHNS, CDR2 SASEGT. V gave up 6 bases and J gave up 2 bases; unmatched junction bases: 5. The CDR3 loop spans 14 amino acids. In DNA form, the CDR3 reads TGTGCCAGCAGCGACGGGAGGATCACAGATACGCAGTATTTT. Its translation: CASSDGRITDTQYF.

This chain uses TRBV6-1 with TRBJ2-1, with 7 bases lining up with TRBD1. The CDR3 runs 14 residues. Trimming took 4 bases from V and 7 from J; bases not matched to a gene: 7. From germline, CDR1 is MNHNS and CDR2 SASEGT. The CDR3 reads CASSVDRARNEQFF. The CDR3 nucleotides read TGTGCCAGCAGTGTCGACAGGGCGAGGAATGAGCAGTTCTTC.

This clonotype was observed many times. The V call is TRBV9, the J call TRBJ2-1, with D perhaps TRBD1 (6 bases). This CDR3 spans 14 amino acids. Germline V CDR1 and CDR2: SGDLS, YYNGEE. The V end was cut by 0 bases, the J end by 9 bases, with 13 bases between. CDR3 coding DNA: TGTGCCAGCAGCGTAGTTGGGGGCAGCGTTGAGCAGTTCTTC. Translation gives CASSVVGGSVEQFF.